The 27 T cell receptor beta chains below all came from one sample that was sequenced in a study of blood T cell repertoires in COVID-19. Measured with immunoSEQ multiplex PCR; TCRdb has only the in-frame clones, and not every one. The table records around 110,000 clones, over 60% of them present only once. The sample consisted of peripheral blood. The receptors stem from a man aged 70-80 years with acute or convalescent COVID-19.

The chain recombines TRBV10-1 with TRBJ1-1, with D possibly matching TRBD1 (6 bases). This CDR3 has 14 residues. The ends were cut back, 5 bases at V and 1 base at J, with 11 bases in the middle. Germline lookup yields CDR1 WNHNN and CDR2 SYGVQD (reference sequence). The CDR3 coding sequence is TGCGCCAGCAGTCACAGGGCCGAGAACACTGAAGCTTTCTTT. Amino acids: CASSHRAENTEAFF.

The chain combines TRBV5-1 with TRBJ2-1, with TRBD1 identical over 8 bases. Per the germline V gene, CDR1 is SGHRS and CDR2 is YFSETQ. The J segment lost 9 bases and the V segment lost 1 base, leaving 9 bases of the junction unmatched. The CDR3 runs 15 residues. This CDR3 is CASSLYGQGLGEQFF. For the CDR3, the DNA is TGCGCCAGCAGCTTGTATGGACAGGGACTCGGTGAGCAGTTCTTC.

In DNA form, the CDR3 reads TGCGCCAGCAGCCCGGGGTGGCTCAACTACGAGCAGTACTTC. The encoded protein is CASSPGWLNYEQYF. The chain links TRBV5-1 to TRBJ2-7; D perhaps matches TRBD2 (5 bases). The CDR3 totals 14 residues. V lost 4 bases to trimming and J lost 3 bases, with 14 bases between them. Germline CDR1 is SGHRS and CDR2 is YFSETQ.

V usage is TRBV2 and J usage is TRBJ1-1, with 7 bases aligning to TRBD1. Germline V lookup: CDR1 SNHLY, CDR2 FYNNEI. The CDR3 is made up of 13 amino acids. After removal of 11 bases from V and 5 bases from J, the junction contained 11 bases not matched to a gene. Here the CDR3 reads CAEEGGARTEAFF. The DNA of the CDR3 is TGTGCCGAAGAAGGGGGCGCAAGAACTGAAGCTTTCTTT.

This chain uses TRBV23-1 with TRBJ1-1, with D unresolved. TRBV23-1 is an ORF, and what it does is uncertain. The CDR3 has 15 residues. Trimming cost V 5 bases and J 0 bases, with 13 bases left between them. This chain's CDR3 is CASSIRYRMNTEAFF. DNA for the CDR3: TGCGCCAGCAGTATCAGGTACAGAATGAACACTGAAGCTTTCTTT.

DNA of the CDR3: TGTGCCAGCAGCCGGTTAGGGGTGAACACTGAAGCTTTCTTT. It encodes CASSRLGVNTEAFF. The chain has TRBV3-1 (or the pseudogene TRBV3-2) and TRBJ1-1; D perhaps matches TRBD1 (5 bases). This CDR3 is built from 14 residues. V shed 4 bases and J shed 0 bases, with 9 bases lying between them. Germline V gene data show CDR1 as LGHDT and CDR2 as YNNKEL (reference sequence).

J is TRBJ1-1 and V is TRBV10-3; no definite D call. From germline, CDR1 is ENHRY and CDR2 SYGVKD. V shed 6 bases and J shed 8 bases, with 16 bases lying between them. This CDR3 has 13 residues. This CDR3 reads CAIRETFRQEAFF. CDR3 in DNA: TGTGCCATCAGGGAGACATTCAGGCAGGAAGCTTTCTTT.

The V gene is TRBV4-1, the J gene TRBJ2-7, with D perhaps matching TRBD2 (6 bases). The germline V and J ends were trimmed by 0 bases and 1 base, with 16 bases remaining between them. Germline values: CDR1 MGHRA, CDR2 YSYEKL. The CDR3 has 17 residues. Here the CDR3 DNA reads TGCGCCAGCAGCCAAGATTTAGGAGCGGGTTCTTCCTACGAGCAGTACTTC. It translates to CASSQDLGAGSSYEQYF.

The chain is built from TRBV6-2 or TRBV6-3 and TRBJ1-5; D possibly corresponds to TRBD1 (6 bases). There are 15 residues in the CDR3. The V end was cut by 5 bases, the J end by 7 bases, with 18 bases between. Germline lookup yields CDR1 MNHEY and CDR2 SVGEGT. CDR3 loop: CASSGLWTVVQPQHF. CDR3 in DNA: TGTGCCAGCAGTGGCCTGTGGACAGTGGTCCAGCCCCAGCATTTT.

The gene calls are TRBV25-1 and TRBJ1-2; 7 nucleotides align to TRBD1. From germline, CDR1 is MGHDK and CDR2 SYGVNS. Losses at the gene ends were 0 bases for V and 6 bases for J; bases not matched to a gene: 10. This CDR3 comprises 16 residues. This chain's CDR3 is CASSEYWSTGSHGYTF. CDR3 nucleotides: TGTGCCAGCAGTGAATATTGGTCGACAGGGAGCCATGGCTACACCTTC.

This chain links TRBV4-2 with TRBJ2-7; 15 bases line up with TRBD2. V trimming: 4 bases; J trimming: 2 bases; junction bases outside the gene matches: 9. The length of the CDR3 is 18 residues. From germline, CDR1 is LGHNA and CDR2 YNFKEQ. The CDR3 sequence: CASSPTGTSGGPAYEQYF. The CDR3 DNA follows: TGTGCCAGCAGCCCCACGGGGACTAGCGGGGGGCCCGCCTACGAGCAGTACTTC.

The chain uses TRBV6-6 and TRBJ2-3, with a weak D call TRBD2 (7 bases). Trimming took off 6 bases at V and 1 base at J, with 14 bases between the two ends. The CDR3 sequence is 15 residues long. Germline V gene lookup returns CDR1 MNHNY and CDR2 SVGAGI (reference sequence). The CDR3 reads CASRTGGPGTDTQYF. The DNA of the CDR3 is TGTGCCAGCAGAACCGGGGGGCCGGGCACAGATACGCAGTATTTT.

This clone turned up a few times. The V call is TRBV9, the J call TRBJ1-1; 8 positions match TRBD1. This CDR3 region has 15 residues. Germline V gene sequence: CDR1 SGDLS, CDR2 YYNGEE. With 7 bases clipped from V and 4 bases from J, the junction kept 12 bases outside the gene matches. Here the CDR3 DNA reads TGTGCCAGCTCTCTGATCGGACAGGGAGGCACTGAAGCTTTCTTT. Translation: CASSLIGQGGTEAFF.

This clone was found a few times. This chain joins TRBV5-6 and TRBJ1-5; weak D call: TRBD1 (5 bases). The germline CDR1 and CDR2 sequences are SGHDT and YYEEEE. CDR3 length: 16 amino acids. The germline V and J ends were trimmed by 4 bases and 0 bases, with 14 bases remaining between them. For the CDR3, the DNA is TGTGCCAGCAGCCATGGGGCAGGGTCTAGCAATCAGCCCCAGCATTTT. It yields the protein CASSHGAGSSNQPQHF.

The chain joins TRBV9 to TRBJ1-2, with a possible D match to TRBD1 (6 bases). The V gene lost 0 bases and the J gene lost 4 bases, with 13 bases spanning the gap. There are 15 residues in the CDR3. Germline V gene sequence: CDR1 SGDLS, CDR2 YYNGEE. The CDR3 reads CASSVARGGTYGYTF. The CDR3 DNA reads as TGTGCCAGCAGCGTAGCGAGAGGGGGAACCTATGGCTACACCTTC.

The gene calls are TRBV5-1 and TRBJ2-6; 8 bases agree with TRBD1. The V gene's germline CDR1 is SGHRS and CDR2 YFSETQ. V trimming: 4 bases; J trimming: 0 bases; junction bases outside the gene matches: 6. The CDR3 consists of 17 residues. CDR3 protein: CASSPGQGISGANVLTF. DNA for the CDR3: TGCGCCAGCAGCCCTGGACAGGGTATCTCTGGGGCCAACGTCCTGACTTTC.

V is TRBV5-1 and J is TRBJ2-1; maybe TRBD2 (6 bases). Germline V gene lookup returns CDR1 SGHRS and CDR2 YFSETQ. Deletions cut 1 base from V and 7 bases from J, with 15 bases between. The CDR3 spans 15 residues. The CDR3 sequence is CASSLRGTQPNEQFF. CDR3 nucleotide sequence: TGCGCCAGCAGCTTGCGCGGGACCCAGCCAAATGAGCAGTTCTTC.

This rearrangement joins TRBV27 to TRBJ1-6; D gene unclear. V was trimmed by 6 bases and J by 0 bases, leaving 9 bases between them. The CDR3 is 15 amino acids. Germline CDR1 is MNHEY and CDR2 is SMNVEV (reference sequence). The CDR3 DNA reads as TGTGCCAGCAGATCCGGTAGCTCCTATAATTCACCCCTCCACTTT. Its protein is CASRSGSSYNSPLHF.

The V and J genes are TRBV19 and TRBJ2-5, with 8 bases that match TRBD1. This CDR3 region has 16 residues. Losses at the gene ends were 8 bases for V and 5 bases for J; bases not matched to a gene: 16. The germline V gene encodes CDR1 LNHDA and CDR2 SQIVND (reference sequence). CDR3: CASGNHPGQGGETQYF. For the CDR3, the DNA is TGTGCCAGTGGTAATCACCCTGGACAGGGTGGGGAGACCCAGTACTTC.

This clone was counted a single time. This chain joins TRBV6-5 and TRBJ2-7; TRBD2 aligns across 7 bases. The CDR3 has 12 amino acids. The germline gives CDR1 MNHEY, CDR2 SVGAGI. Losses at the gene ends were 10 bases for V and 0 bases for J; bases not matched to a gene: 3. The CDR3 DNA sequence: TGTGCCATCCGGGACTACTCCTACGAGCAGTACTTC. This codes for CAIRDYSYEQYF.

This clone was picked up a small number of times. CDR3 amino acids: CASSLIEIPTRRHTQYF. CDR3 nucleotides: TGTGCCAGCAGTTTAATCGAAATACCGACTAGAAGACATACGCAGTATTTT. V usage is TRBV28 and J usage is TRBJ2-3, with a tentative D call TRBD2 (6 bases). Between the trimmed V and J ends, which lost 2 bases and 7 bases, there was a span of 22 bases. Germline V gene sequence: CDR1 MDHEN, CDR2 SYDVKM. The CDR3 is made up of 17 amino acids.

This chain connects TRBV6-6 to TRBJ2-3; tentative D call: TRBD1 (6 bases). The length of the CDR3 is 13 residues. CDR1 and CDR2 from the germline V gene are MNHNY and SVGAGI (reference sequence). Between the trimmed V and J ends, which lost 4 bases and 5 bases, there was a span of 10 bases. CDR3 sequence (DNA): TGTGCCAGCAGTTTCTACAGGGAAGATACGCAGTATTTT. The encoded protein is CASSFYREDTQYF.

The chain carries TRBV27 and TRBJ1-2; perhaps TRBD1 as D (6 bases). There are 16 residues in the CDR3. Trimming left V 4 bases short and J 0 bases short, with 15 bases between. CDR1 is MNHEY, CDR2 SMNVEV, per germline (reference sequence). The CDR3 spells CASSSGAGAANYGYTF. In nucleotides, the CDR3 is TGTGCCAGCAGTTCAGGGGCGGGGGCAGCTAACTATGGCTACACCTTC.

The chain links TRBV6-6 to TRBJ1-2; D is perhaps TRBD1 (5 bases). The CDR3 extends over 14 amino acids. CDR1 is MNHNY, CDR2 SVGAGI, per germline (reference sequence). Trimming took off 7 bases at V and 5 bases at J, with 17 bases between the two ends. CDR3 amino acids: CASTTQGVGYGYTF. The CDR3, as DNA: TGTGCCAGCACAACCCAAGGGGTCGGTTATGGCTACACCTTC.

The chain combines TRBV9 with TRBJ2-3; no reliable D call. Germline V gene data show CDR1 as SGDLS and CDR2 as YYNGEE. Trimming removed 0 bases at V and 0 bases at J, with 11 bases between. The length of the CDR3 is 16 residues. The CDR3 sequence is CASSVVGQASTDTQYF. The CDR3 DNA reads as TGTGCCAGCAGCGTAGTAGGTCAGGCGAGCACAGATACGCAGTATTTT.

This clone was detected once. Written as DNA, the CDR3 is TGTGCCAGCTCACCTCAACAGGATTCCCAAGAGACCCAGTACTTC. It is translated as CASSPQQDSQETQYF. The chain uses TRBV18 and TRBJ2-5; D might be TRBD1 (5 bases). There are 15 residues in the CDR3. Between the trimmed V and J ends, which lost 3 bases and 1 base, there was a span of 12 bases. Germline values: CDR1 KGHSH, CDR2 LQKENI.

The chain uses TRBV9 and TRBJ1-1; the match to TRBD1 covers 7 bases. The CDR3 spans 14 residues. V lost 4 bases, J lost 6 bases, and 9 bases stayed unmatched. Germline V CDR1 and CDR2: SGDLS, YYNGEE. The CDR3 spells CASSTATGVPEAFF. The CDR3 coding sequence is TGTGCCAGCAGCACTGCAACAGGGGTACCTGAAGCTTTCTTT.